Presented here are 21 T cell receptor beta chains from one specimen sequenced in a study of shared clonotypes between healthy human individuals. Naive CD8 cells were CD45RO-negative, positively selected for CCR7, excluding terminally differentiated effector memory CD45RA+ cells. TCRdb's copy holds only in-frame clones and misses some; the assay was immunoSEQ multiplex PCR. The sample lists 550,000 to 600,000 clones, roughly 98% occurring once. Specimen: naive CD8+ T cells sorted from blood. The receptors were sampled from a man between 25 and 39 years old in good health.

V usage is TRBV6-1 and J usage is TRBJ2-1, with TRBD2 matching over 7 bases. The trim removed 7 bases at V and 5 bases at J, leaving 11 bases unmatched. This CDR3 is 15 amino acids long. Germline V gene lookup returns CDR1 MNHNS and CDR2 SASEGT. The DNA of the CDR3 is TGTGCCAGCACACTCATGACGGGACTAAACAATGAGCAGTTCTTC. Its translation: CASTLMTGLNNEQFF.

The CDR3 loop reads CSAWGISGNTIYF. CDR3 DNA: TGCAGCGCCTGGGGGATCTCTGGAAACACCATATATTTT. J is TRBJ1-3 and V is TRBV29-1, with D maybe TRBD1 (5 bases). Germline V CDR1 and CDR2: SQVTM, ANQGSEA. The CDR3 spans 13 residues. V lost 7 bases to trimming and J lost 0 bases, with 10 bases between them.

The gene calls are TRBV11-2 and TRBJ1-1; D may be TRBD1 (5 bases). CDR1 and CDR2 from the germline V gene are SGHAT and FQNNGV. The CDR3 spans 16 residues. V lost 1 base and J lost 3, with 15 bases in between. CDR3 in amino acids: CASSLGGATRHTEAFF. CDR3 sequence (DNA): TGTGCCAGCAGCTTAGGTGGGGCCACAAGGCACACTGAAGCTTTCTTT.

The V call is TRBV27, the J call TRBJ2-3, with 8 bases that match TRBD1. V shed 6 bases, J shed 4 bases, and the junction held 6 bases outside the gene matches. CDR1 is MNHEY and CDR2 is SMNVEV in the germline V gene (reference sequence). CDR3 length equals 14 residues. The CDR3 DNA reads as TGTGCCAGCAGGTCAGGGGGCAGAGCAGATACGCAGTATTTT. This gives the protein CASRSGGRADTQYF.

The rearrangement joins TRBV16 to TRBJ1-2, with 7 positions matching TRBD1. J was trimmed by 4 bases and V by 0 bases; bases with no gene match: 2. Germline assignment: CDR1 KGHSY and CDR2 FQNENV. The CDR3 has 14 residues. For the CDR3, the DNA is TGTGCCAGCAGCCAATCGACAGGGAGCTATGGCTACACCTTC. Protein: CASSQSTGSYGYTF. The whole variable domain, remainder taken from reference TRBV16 and TRBJ1-2, is GEEVAQTPKHLVRGEGQKAKLYCAPIKGHSYVFWYQQVLKNEFKFLISFQNENVFDETGMPKERFSAKCLPNSPCSLEIQATKLEDSAVYFCASSQSTGSYGYTFGSGTRLTVV.

The rearrangement joins TRBV7-9 to TRBJ2-5, with D perhaps matching TRBD1 or TRBD2 (5 bases each). Looked up from germline, CDR1 is SEHNR and CDR2 is FQNEAQ (reference sequence). V was trimmed by 5 bases and J by 5 bases, leaving 12 bases between them. The CDR3 loop spans 13 amino acids. Here the CDR3 DNA reads TGTGCCAGCAGCGAACGGGGCAGGGAGACCCAGTACTTC. Amino acid sequence: CASSERGRETQYF. Supplemented by reference TRBV7-9 and TRBJ2-5, the full variable domain reads DTGVSQNPRHKITKRGQNVTFRCDPISEHNRLYWYRQTLGQGPEFLTYFQNEAQLEKSRLLSDRFSAERPKGSFSTLEIQRTEQGDSAMYLCASSERGRETQYFGPGTRLLVL.

This clone occurred once. The chain carries TRBV5-6 and TRBJ2-1; D is ambiguous. The germline V and J ends were trimmed by 2 bases and 0 bases, with 6 bases remaining between them. The CDR3 has 14 amino acids. Germline-derived CDR1 and CDR2 are SGHDT and YYEEEE. CDR3 nucleotide sequence: TGTGCCAGCAGCTTTGGGGTCTCCTACAATGAGCAGTTCTTC. Its translation: CASSFGVSYNEQFF.

CDR3 protein: CASTGGGYEQYF. The DNA of the CDR3 is TGTGCCAGTACAGGGGGCGGCTACGAGCAGTACTTC. This sequence joins TRBV2 and TRBJ2-7, with 9 bases aligning to TRBD1. CDR1 is SNHLY, CDR2 FYNNEI, per germline. Germline trimming cut 9 bases from V and 3 bases from J; bases unmatched to any gene: 3. This CDR3 spans 12 amino acids.

The chain joins TRBV28 to TRBJ2-3, with 8 bases that match TRBD1. The CDR3 is 17 amino acids. Germline V gene data show CDR1 as MDHEN and CDR2 as SYDVKM. Losses at the gene ends were 6 bases for V and 7 bases for J; bases not matched to a gene: 18. CDR3 sequence reads: CASSPGGLAGDLYTQYF. The CDR3 region has the DNA TGTGCCAGCAGCCCAGGGGGCCTAGCAGGGGATCTTTATACGCAGTATTTT.

In nucleotides, the CDR3 is TGTGCCAGTAACGAAGGGGGCGTGGACACCATATATTTT. Its protein is CASNEGGVDTIYF. V usage is TRBV19 and J usage is TRBJ1-3, with TRBD1 matching 7 bases. Germline loops: CDR1 LNHDA, CDR2 SQIVND (reference sequence). V lost 7 bases, J lost 8 bases, and 8 bases stayed unmatched. CDR3 length: 13 amino acids.

V is TRBV5-8 and J is TRBJ2-1; D gene ambiguous. The CDR3 contains 13 residues. CDR1 and CDR2 (germline): SGHTS, YDEGEE. Trimming cost V 2 bases and J 8 bases, with 11 bases left between them. CDR3 residues: CASSLVAGYEQFF. Written as DNA, the CDR3 is TGTGCCAGCAGCTTAGTAGCAGGCTATGAGCAGTTCTTC.

The chain joins TRBV29-1 to TRBJ2-7; TRBD1 agrees at 9 bases. The CDR3 runs 11 residues. The trim removed 7 bases at V and 6 bases at J, leaving 4 bases unmatched. The germline V gene has CDR1 SQVTM and CDR2 ANQGSEA. The CDR3: CSAGQGSEQYF. CDR3 bases: TGCAGCGCAGGACAGGGGTCCGAGCAGTACTTC.

The chain carries TRBV14 and TRBJ2-7, with a tentative D call TRBD1 (5 bases). The CDR3 is 16 amino acids. Germline V gene sequence: CDR1 SGHDN, CDR2 FVKESK. V lost 1 base and J lost 0, with 13 bases in between. The CDR3, as DNA: TGTGCCAGCAGCCAAGGCGTAGGGGTCAGCTCCTACGAGCAGTACTTC. It encodes CASSQGVGVSSYEQYF. Full variable domain (outside the CDR3, taken from reference TRBV14 and TRBJ2-7): EAGVTQFPSHSVIEKGQTVTLRCDPISGHDNLYWYRRVMGKEIKFLLHFVKESKQDESGMPNNRFLAERTGGTYSTLKVQPAELEDSGVYFCASSQGVGVSSYEQYFGPGTRLTVT.

J is TRBJ2-2 and V is TRBV29-1, with unresolved D. Between the trimmed V and J ends, which lost 5 bases and 5 bases, there was a span of 18 bases. This CDR3 is 15 amino acids long. CDR1 and CDR2 from the germline V gene are SQVTM and ANQGSEA. CDR3 loop: CSVSRLGIQTGELFF. The CDR3, as DNA: TGCAGCGTTTCTCGACTCGGCATTCAAACCGGGGAGCTGTTTTTT.

The CDR3 loop reads CASSQDALGRGEKLFF. The CDR3 DNA is TGCGCCAGCAGCCAAGATGCATTGGGGAGGGGTGAAAAACTGTTTTTT. This chain links TRBV4-3 with TRBJ1-4; possible D gene TRBD1, 5 bases. This CDR3 spans 16 amino acids. Trimming stripped 0 bases from V and 7 bases from J, with 15 bases between. Germline CDR1 is LGHNA and CDR2 is YSLEER.

The V call is TRBV9, the J call TRBJ2-6; D gene ambiguous. V was trimmed by 5 bases and J by 0 bases, leaving 6 bases between them. Germline V gene lookup returns CDR1 SGDLS and CDR2 YYNGEE. CDR3 length: 14 residues. The CDR3 DNA follows: TGTGCCAGCAGTGGAACCTCTGGGGCCAACGTCCTGACTTTC. Its translation is CASSGTSGANVLTF.

This clone has just a few counts. V gene TRBV19 combines with J gene TRBJ2-7; D might be TRBD1 or TRBD2, each matching 5 bases. Trimming took off 7 bases at V and 3 bases at J, with 13 bases between the two ends. Germline V gene lookup returns CDR1 LNHDA and CDR2 SQIVND (reference sequence). The CDR3 spans 13 residues. This CDR3 is CASTQGDHYEQYF. CDR3 bases: TGTGCCAGTACCCAAGGGGACCACTACGAGCAGTACTTC.

The genes are TRBV5-8 and TRBJ1-1, with D maybe TRBD1 (6 bases). This CDR3 comprises 15 residues. Trimming cost V 1 base and J 1 base, with 11 bases left between them. Germline-derived CDR1 and CDR2 are SGHTS and YDEGEE. CDR3 coding DNA: TGTGCCAGCAGCTTGCAGCAGGGGCGGAACACTGAAGCTTTCTTT. Its translation is CASSLQQGRNTEAFF.

The chain carries TRBV14 and TRBJ1-1; no definite D call. V was cut by 6 bases and J by 5 bases, with 10 bases left in between. The CDR3 length is 12 residues. Germline CDR1 SGHDN, CDR2 FVKESK. The CDR3 DNA sequence: TGTGCCAGCAGGGGAGCAGGTACTGAAGCTTTCTTT. Translated: CASRGAGTEAFF.

This CDR3 reads CASSLSGRHEQFF. The CDR3 region has the DNA TGTGCCAGCAGTTTAAGCGGGAGACATGAGCAGTTCTTC. The rearrangement links TRBV27 to TRBJ2-1; 8 bases align to TRBD2. The CDR3 covers 13 residues. The ends lost 2 bases at V and 8 bases at J; junction bases unmatched: 2. CDR1 and CDR2 (germline): MNHEY, SMNVEV (reference sequence).

The rearrangement links TRBV28 to TRBJ2-2, with TRBD2 as a possible D gene (6 bases). The V gene's germline CDR1 is MDHEN and CDR2 SYDVKM. The V gene lost 3 bases and the J gene lost 5 bases, with 19 bases spanning the gap. CDR3 size: 17 residues. CDR3 DNA: TGTGCCAGCAGTTTTCAACGGTCGGGAGCGTGGACCGGGGAGCTGTTTTTT. It is translated as CASSFQRSGAWTGELFF.